This T cell receptor (beta chain) originates from a study of cytomegalovirus exposure and HLA in healthy donors. The PCR employed 60 Vbeta primers together with 13 Jbeta primers. The protocol was immunoSEQ multiplex PCR, while the TCRdb copy is restricted to in-frame clones and leaves out a portion. The sample shows 150,000 to 200,000 clones, over 80% of them seen only once. This clone was counted a single time. This CDR3 is 15 amino acids long. In germline, CDR1 is SGHNT, CDR2 YYREEE (reference sequence). V trimming: 0 bases; J trimming: 9 bases; junction bases outside the gene matches: 6. The TCR comes from a man between 35 and 55 years old in good health and CMV-seronegative. This chain uses TRBV5-4 with TRBJ2-1; 10 bases match TRBD2. Sequenced input: PBMCs. The CDR3 reads CASSLESGGATEQFF. The CDR3 nucleotides are TGTGCCAGCAGCTTGGAAAGCGGGGGGGCCACTGAGCAGTTCTTC.